This T cell receptor (beta chain) stems from a study of blood T cell repertoires in COVID-19. V lost 1 base, J lost 7 bases, and 11 bases lay in between. Germline V gene lookup returns CDR1 LNHDA and CDR2 SQIVND (reference sequence). The CDR3 is 14 amino acids. Assay used: immunoSEQ multiplex PCR; TCRdb lists only in-frame clones, some missing. Of 130,000 to 150,000 clones in the sample, approximately 90% were seen once. The sequence came from a woman under 40 with acute COVID-19. This chain connects TRBV19 to TRBJ1-5; D is unresolved. The sample taken for sequencing was PBMCs or T cells enriched from blood (not recorded which). The CDR3 coding sequence is TGTGCCAGTAGTATAGGGGAGTACGACCAGCCCCAGCATTTT. Its translation is CASSIGEYDQPQHF.